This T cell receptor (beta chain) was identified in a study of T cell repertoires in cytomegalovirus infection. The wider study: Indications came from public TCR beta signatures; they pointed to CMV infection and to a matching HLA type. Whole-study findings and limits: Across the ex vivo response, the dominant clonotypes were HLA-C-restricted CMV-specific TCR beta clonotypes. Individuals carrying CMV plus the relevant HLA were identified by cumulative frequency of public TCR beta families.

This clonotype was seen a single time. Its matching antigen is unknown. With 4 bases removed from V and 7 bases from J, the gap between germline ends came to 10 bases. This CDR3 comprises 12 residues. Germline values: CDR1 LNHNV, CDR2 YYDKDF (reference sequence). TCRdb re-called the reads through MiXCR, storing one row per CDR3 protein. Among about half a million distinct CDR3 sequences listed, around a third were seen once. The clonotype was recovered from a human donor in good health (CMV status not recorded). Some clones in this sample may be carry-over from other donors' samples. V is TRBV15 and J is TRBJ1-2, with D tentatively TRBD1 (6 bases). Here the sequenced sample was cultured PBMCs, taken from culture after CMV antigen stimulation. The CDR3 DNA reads TGTGCCACCAGCAACAGGGAAGGTGGCTACACCTTC. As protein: CATSNREGGYTF.